These T cell receptor beta chains were read from a single sample in a study of blood T cell repertoires in COVID-19. Assay: immunoSEQ multiplex PCR; the TCRdb copy retains only in-frame clones and omits some. This sample has around 230,000 clones; around 83% occur once, and the top ten carry more than 8%. Sequenced sample: peripheral blood. The receptors derive from an elderly woman with acute or convalescent COVID-19. CDR3s include the opening cysteine and the closing phenylalanine or tryptophan. A D gene is named only where the DNA matches it firmly. Some rows have no size entry. The others give once, few or many, or a class for an expanded clone.

d_gene | abundance | j_gene | v_gene | CDR3nt | CDR3aa
NA | NA | TRBJ1-1 | TRBV7-3 | TGTGCCAGCAGCAAAGACACTTACACTGAAGCTTTCTTT | CASSKDTYTEAFF
NA | NA | TRBJ1-2 | TRBV28 | TGTGCCAGCAGCTCCCTCGCCGGGGGAGGCTACACCTTC | CASSSLAGGGYTF
TRBD1 | few | TRBJ1-3 | TRBV15 | TGTGCCACCTCTAGGACAGGCTCTGGAAACACCATATATTTT | CATSRTGSGNTIYF
NA | NA | TRBJ1-2 | TRBV5-1 | TGCGCCAGCAGCCTAATACAGGGTTCGGGAGGCTACACCTTC | CASSLIQGSGGYTF
NA | many | TRBJ1-5 | TRBV7-2 | TGTGCCAGCAGCGCTGGGCAGAATAGCAATCAGCCCCAGCATTTT | CASSAGQNSNQPQHF
NA | NA | TRBJ1-1 | TRBV3-1/TRBV3-2 | TGTGCCAGCAGCCGAGGACAGATGAACACTGAAGCTTTCTTT | CASSRGQMNTEAFF
NA | NA | TRBJ2-1 | TRBV6-5 | TGTGCCAGCAGTAGGCGGGCGGACTCCTACAATGAGCAGTTCTTC | CASSRRADSYNEQFF
TRBD1 | few | TRBJ1-6 | TRBV11-2 | TGTGCCAGCAGCCGACGACAGGGTAGTTGGTTGGAGTTT | CASSRRQGSWLEF
NA | few | TRBJ2-7 | TRBV6-5 | TGTGCCAGCAGCCCGACAATACGGTACTCCTACGAGCAGTACTTC | CASSPTIRYSYEQYF
NA | NA | TRBJ1-5 | TRBV5-1 | TGCGCCAGCAGCCCCAGGGGTGGAAGTCAGCCCCAGCATTTT | CASSPRGGSQPQHF
NA | NA | TRBJ2-7 | TRBV6-6 | TGTGCCAGCAGTTACCGTCAGGGGTACGAGCAGTACTTC | CASSYRQGYEQYF
TRBD1 | NA | TRBJ1-5 | TRBV2 | TGTGCCAGCAGTCTAGACAGGGGTGATCAGCCCCAGCATTTT | CASSLDRGDQPQHF
TRBD1 | NA | TRBJ2-7 | TRBV7-9 | TGTGCCAGCAGCCGACCGGGACAGTATGTCGTCGATCAGCAGTACTTC | CASSRPGQYVVDQQYF
NA | many | TRBJ1-3 | TRBV4-1 | TGCGCCAGCAGCCAATTAAACAGCGGAAACACCATATATTTT | CASSQLNSGNTIYF
NA | NA | TRBJ2-3 | TRBV5-1 | TGCGCCAGCAGCCCAGACACGACCGGCACAGATACGCAGTATTTT | CASSPDTTGTDTQYF
TRBD1 | NA | TRBJ1-2 | TRBV29-1 | TGCAGCGTTGGGACAGGGAGTAACTATGGCTACACCTTC | CSVGTGSNYGYTF
TRBD1 | NA | TRBJ2-1 | TRBV7-2 | TGTGCCAGCAGTTACCCGGGACAGGGGGGTTTTGCCTCCTACAATGAGCAGTTCTTC | CASSYPGQGGFASYNEQFF
NA | NA | TRBJ2-7 | TRBV5-6 | TGTGCCAGCAGCTTACGGGCCTACGAGCAGTACTTC | CASSLRAYEQYF
TRBD1 | NA | TRBJ1-6 | TRBV13 | TGTGCCAGCAGCTCGGGGACAGCAAATTCACCCCTCCACTTT | CASSSGTANSPLHF
TRBD2 | NA | TRBJ2-5 | TRBV6-1 | TGTGCCAGCAGTGATATTTCGGAAGGCGGGGGGGCGGAGACCCAGTACTTC | CASSDISEGGGAETQYF
NA | few | TRBJ1-1 | TRBV7-8 | TGTGCCAGCAGCTCAAGATACATGAACACTGAAGCTTTCTTT | CASSSRYMNTEAFF
TRBD1 | NA | TRBJ1-3 | TRBV5-1 | TGCGCCAGCAGCTTGGACAGGGGATCGGGAGGAAACACCATATATTTT | CASSLDRGSGGNTIYF
TRBD1 | NA | TRBJ1-5 | TRBV6-1 | TGTGCCAGCAGTGACAGGGGGCTAGTTCAGCCCCAGCATTTT | CASSDRGLVQPQHF
NA | NA | TRBJ2-2 | TRBV3-1/TRBV3-2 | TGTGCCAGCAGCCAAACATGGAACACCGGGGAGCTGTTTTTT | CASSQTWNTGELFF
NA | NA | TRBJ1-5 | TRBV2 | TGTGCCAGCAGTGAGGGCAGGCCGAGCAATCAGCCCCAGCATTTT | CASSEGRPSNQPQHF
TRBD2 | NA | TRBJ2-1 | TRBV14 | TGTGCCAGCAGGGCTACTAGCGGGCCAAACAATGAGCAGTTCTTC | CASRATSGPNNEQFF
NA | NA | TRBJ2-2 | TRBV4-1 | TGCGCCAGCAGCCAGAGGGCCACACCGAACACCGGGGAGCTGTTTTTT | CASSQRATPNTGELFF
NA | NA | TRBJ2-1 | TRBV6-5 | TGTGCCAGCAGTTACCAGGGAAATGAGCAGTTCTTC | CASSYQGNEQFF
TRBD1 | NA | TRBJ1-1 | TRBV2 | TGTGCCAGCAGTGAACAGGGGGCGGGCACTGAAGCTTTCTTT | CASSEQGAGTEAFF
NA | NA | TRBJ2-3 | TRBV18 | TGTGCCAGCTCACCAGTCCGGGGTGGAGATACGCAGTATTTT | CASSPVRGGDTQYF
NA | NA | TRBJ2-3 | TRBV9 | TGTGCCAGCAGCGTAGGAAAGGGGTCGGGCACAGATACGCAGTATTTT | CASSVGKGSGTDTQYF
NA | few | TRBJ2-7 | TRBV28 | TGTGCCAGCAGTTTACGTGGGGGGACCCCCTACGAGCAGTACTTC | CASSLRGGTPYEQYF
NA | NA | TRBJ1-2 | TRBV5-8 | TGTGCCAGCAGCTTCGACGGGGGGAACTATGGCTACACCTTC | CASSFDGGNYGYTF
NA | NA | TRBJ2-2 | TRBV11-2 | TGTGCCAGCAGCTTACCCCTACAGGGCCCGAGAACCGGGGAGCTGTTTTTT | CASSLPLQGPRTGELFF
NA | NA | TRBJ2-3 | TRBV30 | TGTGCCTGGAGCGGGGGGCGTACGGCGGATACGCAGTATTTT | CAWSGGRTADTQYF
NA | NA | TRBJ1-4 | TRBV18 | TGTGCCAGCTCACCTTCGCGGGGGGCTGAAGAAAAACTGTTTTTT | CASSPSRGAEEKLFF
NA | NA | TRBJ1-4 | TRBV3-1/TRBV3-2 | TGTGCCAGCAGCCCCCACGGGGGATCGGAAAAACTGTTTTTT | CASSPHGGSEKLFF
NA | NA | TRBJ1-5 | TRBV18 | TGTGCCAGCTCCGAAAATCCAGCGAGTCACCAGCATTTT | CASSENPASHQHF
NA | NA | TRBJ1-5 | TRBV3-1/TRBV3-2 | TGTGCCAGCAGCCTTATGCGGGCGTATAGCAATCAGCCCCAGCATTTT | CASSLMRAYSNQPQHF
NA | NA | TRBJ2-2 | TRBV9 | TGTGCCAGCAGCCCCAACAGGGTGAGCACCGGGGAGCTGTTTTTT | CASSPNRVSTGELFF
TRBD1 | NA | TRBJ2-1 | TRBV6-5 | TGTGCCAGCAGTTACCCGGGACAGGGCTACAATGAGCAGTTCTTC | CASSYPGQGYNEQFF
TRBD1 | few | TRBJ1-1 | TRBV15 | TGTGCCACCAGCAGAGATACAGGGGGCGCGGTTGAAGCTTTCTTT | CATSRDTGGAVEAFF
NA | NA | TRBJ2-2 | TRBV6-5 | TGTGCCAGCAGTTACTCGAGGGGGGGGAACACCGGGGAGCTGTTTTTT | CASSYSRGGNTGELFF
NA | NA | TRBJ1-2 | TRBV6-5 | TGTGCCAGCAGACCCACAGGGATCGGGCCTGGCTACACCTTC | CASRPTGIGPGYTF
TRBD2 | NA | TRBJ2-1 | TRBV11-2 | TGTGCCAGCAGGACTCTAGCGGGGGGTCATGAGCAGTTCTTC | CASRTLAGGHEQFF